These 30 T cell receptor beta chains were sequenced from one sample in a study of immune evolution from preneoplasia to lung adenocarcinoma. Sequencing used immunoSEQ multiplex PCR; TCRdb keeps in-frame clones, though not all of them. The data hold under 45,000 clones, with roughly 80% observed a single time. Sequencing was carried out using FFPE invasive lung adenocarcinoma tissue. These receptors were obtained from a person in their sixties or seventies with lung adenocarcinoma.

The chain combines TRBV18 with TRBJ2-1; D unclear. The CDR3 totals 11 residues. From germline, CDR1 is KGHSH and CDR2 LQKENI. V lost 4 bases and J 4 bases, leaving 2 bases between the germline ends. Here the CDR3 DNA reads TGTGCCAGCTCACAGTACAATGAGCAGTTCTTC. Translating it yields CASSQYNEQFF.

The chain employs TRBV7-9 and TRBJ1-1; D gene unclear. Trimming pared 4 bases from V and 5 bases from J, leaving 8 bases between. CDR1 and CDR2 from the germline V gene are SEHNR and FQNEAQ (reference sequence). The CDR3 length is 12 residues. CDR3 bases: TGTGCCAGCAGCTACGGGAGGACTGAAGCTTTCTTT. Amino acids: CASSYGRTEAFF.

CDR3: CASSLGGPQGYTF. CDR3 nucleotides: TGTGCCAGCAGCTTGGGGGGGCCTCAAGGCTACACCTTC. The V call is TRBV5-4, the J call TRBJ1-2, with D perhaps TRBD1 (6 bases). V was shortened by 0 bases and J by 8 bases, with 11 bases between the two germline ends. CDR3 size: 13 residues. Germline V CDR1 and CDR2: SGHNT, YYREEE (reference sequence).

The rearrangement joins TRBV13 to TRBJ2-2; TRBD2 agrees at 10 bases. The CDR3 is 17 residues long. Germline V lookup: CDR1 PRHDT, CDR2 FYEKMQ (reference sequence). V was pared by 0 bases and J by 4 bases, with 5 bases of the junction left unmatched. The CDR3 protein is CASSLGLAGALTGELFF. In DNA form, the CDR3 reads TGTGCCAGCAGCTTAGGGCTAGCGGGAGCCCTCACCGGGGAGCTGTTTTTT.

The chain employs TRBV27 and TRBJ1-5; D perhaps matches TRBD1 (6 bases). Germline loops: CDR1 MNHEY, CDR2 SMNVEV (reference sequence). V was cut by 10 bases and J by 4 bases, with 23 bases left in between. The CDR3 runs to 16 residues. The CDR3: CATAKFGQSKNQPQHF. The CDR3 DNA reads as TGTGCCACCGCGAAATTCGGACAGTCGAAGAATCAGCCCCAGCATTTT.

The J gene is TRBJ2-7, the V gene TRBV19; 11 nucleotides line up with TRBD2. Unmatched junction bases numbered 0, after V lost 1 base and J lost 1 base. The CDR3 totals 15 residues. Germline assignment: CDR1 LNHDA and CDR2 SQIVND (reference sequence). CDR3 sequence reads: CASSIGLAGSYEQYF. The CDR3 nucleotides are TGTGCCAGTAGTATAGGACTAGCGGGATCCTACGAGCAGTACTTC.

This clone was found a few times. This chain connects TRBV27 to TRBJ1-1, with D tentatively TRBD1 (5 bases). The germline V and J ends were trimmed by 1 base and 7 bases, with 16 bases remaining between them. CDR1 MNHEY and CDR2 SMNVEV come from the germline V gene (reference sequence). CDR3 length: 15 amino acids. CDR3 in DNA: TGTGCCAGCAGTTTATGGGGCAGATCCCTCGATGAAGCTTTCTTT. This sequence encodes CASSLWGRSLDEAFF.

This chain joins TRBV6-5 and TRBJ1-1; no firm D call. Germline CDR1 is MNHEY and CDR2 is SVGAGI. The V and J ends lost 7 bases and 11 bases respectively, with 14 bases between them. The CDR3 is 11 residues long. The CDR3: CASTDWSVAFF. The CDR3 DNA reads TGTGCCAGCACGGATTGGTCTGTGGCTTTCTTT.

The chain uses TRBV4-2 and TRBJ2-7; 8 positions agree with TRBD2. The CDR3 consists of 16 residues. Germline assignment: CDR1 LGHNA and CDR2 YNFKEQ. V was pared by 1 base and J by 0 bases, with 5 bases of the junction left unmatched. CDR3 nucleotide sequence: TGTGCCAGCAGCCAAGGACTAGCGTTGAGCTCCTACGAGCAGTACTTC. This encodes CASSQGLALSSYEQYF.

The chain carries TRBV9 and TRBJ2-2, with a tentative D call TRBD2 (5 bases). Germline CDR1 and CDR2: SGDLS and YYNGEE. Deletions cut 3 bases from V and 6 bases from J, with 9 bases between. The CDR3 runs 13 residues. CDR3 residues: CASSGTFSGELFF. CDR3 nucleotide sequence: TGTGCCAGCAGCGGGACTTTCTCCGGGGAGCTGTTTTTT.

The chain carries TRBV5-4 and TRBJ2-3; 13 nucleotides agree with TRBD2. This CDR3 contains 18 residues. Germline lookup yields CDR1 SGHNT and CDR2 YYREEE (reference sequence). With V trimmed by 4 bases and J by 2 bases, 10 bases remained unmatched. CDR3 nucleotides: TGTGCCAGCAGCCCCGGGACTAGCGGGATCGACAACACAGATACGCAGTATTTT. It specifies CASSPGTSGIDNTDTQYF.

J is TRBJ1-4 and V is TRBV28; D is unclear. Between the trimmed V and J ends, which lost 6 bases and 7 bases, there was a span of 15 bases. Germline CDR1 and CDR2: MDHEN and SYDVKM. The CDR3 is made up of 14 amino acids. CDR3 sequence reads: CASSHPMIFEKLFF. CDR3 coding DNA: TGTGCCAGCAGCCATCCAATGATTTTTGAAAAACTGTTTTTT. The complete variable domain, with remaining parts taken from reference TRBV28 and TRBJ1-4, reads DVKVTQSSRYLVKRTGEKVFLECVQDMDHENMFWYRQDPGLGLRLIYFSYDVKMKEKGDIPEGYSVSREKKERFSLILESASTNQTSMYLCASSHPMIFEKLFFGSGTQLSVL.

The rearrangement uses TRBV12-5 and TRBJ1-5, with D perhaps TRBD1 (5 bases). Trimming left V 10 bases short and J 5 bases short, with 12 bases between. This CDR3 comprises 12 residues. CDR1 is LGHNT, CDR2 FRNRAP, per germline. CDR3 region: CATARDYQPQHF. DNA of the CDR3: TGTGCTACCGCTAGGGACTATCAGCCCCAGCATTTT.

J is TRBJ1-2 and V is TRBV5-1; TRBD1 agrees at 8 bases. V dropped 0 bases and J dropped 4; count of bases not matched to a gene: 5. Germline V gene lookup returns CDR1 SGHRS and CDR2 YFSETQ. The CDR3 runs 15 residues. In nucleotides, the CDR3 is TGCGCCAGCAGCTTGGATCCAGGGGGCGGCTATGGCTACACCTTC. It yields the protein CASSLDPGGGYGYTF.

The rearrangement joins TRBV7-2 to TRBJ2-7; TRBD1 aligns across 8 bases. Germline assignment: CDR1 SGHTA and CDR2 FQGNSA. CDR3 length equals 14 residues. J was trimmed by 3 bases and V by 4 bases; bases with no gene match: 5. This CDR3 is CASSSRQGFYEQYF. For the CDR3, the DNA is TGTGCCAGCAGCTCCCGACAGGGGTTCTACGAGCAGTACTTC.

As DNA, the CDR3 is TGTGCCATCAGTGAGACCCCGACAGGTACTAGTGGCTACACCTTC. This translates into CAISETPTGTSGYTF. The rearrangement uses TRBV10-3 and TRBJ1-2; D may be TRBD1 (6 bases). CDR1 and CDR2 from the germline V gene are ENHRY and SYGVKD. This CDR3 is built from 15 residues. Trimming stripped 2 bases from V and 7 bases from J, with 17 bases between.

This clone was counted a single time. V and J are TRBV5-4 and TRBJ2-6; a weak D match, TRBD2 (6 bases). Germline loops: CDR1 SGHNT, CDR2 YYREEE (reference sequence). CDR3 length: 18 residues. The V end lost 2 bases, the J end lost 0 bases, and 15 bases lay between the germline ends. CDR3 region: CASSFSLALHSGANVLTF. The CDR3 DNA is TGTGCCAGCAGCTTTAGTCTAGCGCTTCACTCTGGGGCCAACGTCCTGACTTTC.

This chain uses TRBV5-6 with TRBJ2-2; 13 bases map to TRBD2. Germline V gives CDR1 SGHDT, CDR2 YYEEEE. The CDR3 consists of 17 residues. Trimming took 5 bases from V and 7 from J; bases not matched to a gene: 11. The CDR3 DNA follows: TGTGCCAGCAGAAGTAGGACTAGCGGGAGAGTTGGCGGGGAGCTGTTTTTT. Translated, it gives CASRSRTSGRVGGELFF.

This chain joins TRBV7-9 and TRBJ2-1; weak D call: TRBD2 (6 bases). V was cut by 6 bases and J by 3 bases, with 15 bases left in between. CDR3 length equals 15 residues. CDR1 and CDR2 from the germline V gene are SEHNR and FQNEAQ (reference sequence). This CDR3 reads CASSFGTRDYNEQFF. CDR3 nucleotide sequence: TGTGCCAGCAGTTTCGGGACGCGGGACTACAATGAGCAGTTCTTC.

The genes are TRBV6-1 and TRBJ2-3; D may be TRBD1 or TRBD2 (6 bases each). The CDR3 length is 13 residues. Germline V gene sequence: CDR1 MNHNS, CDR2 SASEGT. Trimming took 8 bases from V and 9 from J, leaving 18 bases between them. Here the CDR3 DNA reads TGTGCCAGCGAAGAATTACGAGGGGGGACGCAGTATTTT. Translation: CASEELRGGTQYF.

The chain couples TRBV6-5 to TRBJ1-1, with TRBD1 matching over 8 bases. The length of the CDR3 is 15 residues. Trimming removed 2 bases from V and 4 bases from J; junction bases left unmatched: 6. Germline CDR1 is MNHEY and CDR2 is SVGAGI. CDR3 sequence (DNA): TGTGCCAGCAGTTACCACGGGACAGGAAGCACTGAAGCTTTCTTT. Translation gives CASSYHGTGSTEAFF.

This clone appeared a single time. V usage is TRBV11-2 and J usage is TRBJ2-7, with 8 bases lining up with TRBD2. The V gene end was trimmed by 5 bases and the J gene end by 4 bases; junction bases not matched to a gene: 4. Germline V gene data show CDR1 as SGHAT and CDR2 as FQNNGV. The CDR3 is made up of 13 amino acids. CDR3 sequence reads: CASSRSGSYEQYF. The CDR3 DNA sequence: TGTGCCAGCAGCCGAAGCGGGAGTTACGAGCAGTACTTC.

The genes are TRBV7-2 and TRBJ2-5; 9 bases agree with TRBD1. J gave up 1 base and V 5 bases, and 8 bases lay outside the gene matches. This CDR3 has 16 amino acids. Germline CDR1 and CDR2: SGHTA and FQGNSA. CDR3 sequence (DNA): TGTGCCAGCAGCCTCGACAGGGGGAACGCCCAAGAGACCCAGTACTTC. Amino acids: CASSLDRGNAQETQYF.

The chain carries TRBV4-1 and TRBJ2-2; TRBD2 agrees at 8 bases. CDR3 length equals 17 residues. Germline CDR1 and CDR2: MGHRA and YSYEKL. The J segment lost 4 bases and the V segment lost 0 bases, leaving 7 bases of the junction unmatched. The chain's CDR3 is CASSQEASGGSTGELFF. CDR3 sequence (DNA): TGCGCCAGCAGCCAAGAGGCAAGCGGGGGTAGCACCGGGGAGCTGTTTTTT.

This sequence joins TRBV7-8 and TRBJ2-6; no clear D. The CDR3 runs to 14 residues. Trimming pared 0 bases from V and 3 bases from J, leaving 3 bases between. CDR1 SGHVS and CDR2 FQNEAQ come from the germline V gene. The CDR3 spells CASSLAGGANVLTF. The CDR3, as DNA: TGTGCCAGCAGCTTAGCTGGTGGGGCCAACGTCCTGACTTTC.

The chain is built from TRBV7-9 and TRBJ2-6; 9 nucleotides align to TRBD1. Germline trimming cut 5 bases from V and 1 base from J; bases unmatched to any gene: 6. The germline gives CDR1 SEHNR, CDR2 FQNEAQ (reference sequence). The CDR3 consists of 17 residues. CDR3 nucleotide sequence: TGTGCCAGCAGCCAAGTAGGACAGGGGTCTGGGGCCAACGTCCTGACTTTC. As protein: CASSQVGQGSGANVLTF.

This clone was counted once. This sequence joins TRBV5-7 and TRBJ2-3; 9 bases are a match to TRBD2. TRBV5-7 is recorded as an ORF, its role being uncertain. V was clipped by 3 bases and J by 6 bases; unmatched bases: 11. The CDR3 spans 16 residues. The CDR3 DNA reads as TGTGCCAGCAGCTCCCGGCCTAGCGGGGTGGTGGATACGCAGTATTTT. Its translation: CASSSRPSGVVDTQYF.

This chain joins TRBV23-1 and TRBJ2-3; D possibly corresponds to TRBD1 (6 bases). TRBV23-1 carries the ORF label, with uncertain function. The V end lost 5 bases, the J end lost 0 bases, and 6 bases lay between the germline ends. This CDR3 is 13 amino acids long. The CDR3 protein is CASSTGSTDTQYF. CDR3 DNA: TGCGCCAGCAGTACAGGGAGCACAGATACGCAGTATTTT.

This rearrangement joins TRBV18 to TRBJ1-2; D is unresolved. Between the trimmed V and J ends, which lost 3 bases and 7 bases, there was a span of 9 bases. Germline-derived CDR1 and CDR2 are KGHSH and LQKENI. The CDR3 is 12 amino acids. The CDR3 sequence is CASSPAGFGYTF. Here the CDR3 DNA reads TGTGCCAGCTCACCGGCGGGGTTTGGCTACACCTTC.

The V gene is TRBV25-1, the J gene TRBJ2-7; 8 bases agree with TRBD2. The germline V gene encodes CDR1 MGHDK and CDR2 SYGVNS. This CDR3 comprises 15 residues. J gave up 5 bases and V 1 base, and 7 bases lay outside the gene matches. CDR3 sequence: CASSELERESHEQYF. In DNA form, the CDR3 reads TGTGCCAGCAGTGAATTGGAGCGGGAGTCCCACGAGCAGTACTTC.